The entry below gives a single T cell receptor (beta chain) sequence along with its context. These data are taken from a study of blood T cell repertoires in COVID-19. The overall study: From the United States, Italy and Spain came samples of acute and convalescent COVID-19. T cells, B-cell-depleted T cells, or PBMCs supplied cDNA or gDNA.

V was pared by 3 bases and J by 0 bases, with 11 bases of the junction left unmatched. Looked up from germline, CDR1 is LNHDA and CDR2 is SQIVND (reference sequence). The CDR3 length is 19 residues. The Seattle patients, enrolled during active infection, were followed longitudinally. Sequenced by immunoSEQ multiplex PCR; TCRdb stores in-frame clones only, minus some. The table records roughly 100,000 clones, more than 90% of them present only once. The chain couples TRBV19 to TRBJ1-5, with 10 bases aligning to TRBD1. This clonotype originated in a woman aged 45 to 65 with COVID-19, enrolled during active disease. The sequenced sample consisted of peripheral blood. CDR3: CASSIRTGGRFGSNQPQHF. DNA for the CDR3: TGTGCCAGTAGTATCAGGACAGGGGGTCGTTTCGGTAGCAATCAGCCCCAGCATTTT.